This T cell receptor (beta chain) emerged from a study of molecular identifiers for immune sequencing clone quantification. This clonotype turned up a few times. The CDR3 is made up of 16 amino acids. Germline V gene data show CDR1 as LGHNA and CDR2 as YSLEER. Trimming pared 1 base from V and 5 bases from J, leaving 14 bases between. TCRdb re-called the PCR reads through MiXCR, storing one row per CDR3 protein. The table lists approximately 500,000 distinct CDR3 sequences, about 26% of them singletons, with under 0.85% in the top ten. The origin of this receptor is a human donor in good health. Some libraries in this study had Jurkat cell RNA spiked in. Sequenced sample: naive CD8+ T cells from blood, with Jurkat cell RNA spiked in. The subset: FACS-sorted CD8+CD4-CCR7+CD45RA+ naive T cells. The chain employs TRBV4-3 and TRBJ2-2; D not resolved. The CDR3 spells CASSQVWDGWTGELFF. The CDR3 DNA reads as TGCGCCAGCAGCCAAGTATGGGATGGTTGGACCGGGGAGCTGTTTTTT.